Listed here are 5 T cell receptor beta chains from one sample, sequenced in a study of shared clonotypes between healthy human individuals. TCRdb's table, derived via immunoSEQ multiplex PCR, lists solely in-frame clones and lacks some. Of more than 2,000,000 clones in the sample, 90% to 95% were seen once. The specimen was naive CD4+ T cells from PBMCs. Subset given: CD45RA+ positively selected. These receptor sequences come from a man younger than 35 in good health. Some clones in this sample may be carry-over from other donors' samples.

The chain uses TRBV15 and TRBJ2-7; 9 bases line up with TRBD2. CDR1 and CDR2 (germline): LNHNV, YYDKDF (reference sequence). The CDR3 spans 16 residues. V shed 5 bases, J shed 2 bases, and the junction held 10 bases outside the gene matches. In nucleotides, the CDR3 is TGTGCCACCAGCCCCCGACTAGCGGAACTCACCTACGAGCAGTACTTC. Translation: CATSPRLAELTYEQYF.

The chain joins TRBV5-5 to TRBJ2-7, with 14 positions matching TRBD2. The CDR3 consists of 17 residues. Per the germline V gene, CDR1 is SGHKS and CDR2 is YYEKEE (reference sequence). With V trimmed by 3 bases and J by 8 bases, 13 bases remained unmatched. The CDR3 coding sequence is TGTGCCAGCAGCTCCCCGCCCGCCGGGACTAGCGGGAGCCAGCAGTACTTC. This sequence encodes CASSSPPAGTSGSQQYF.

The CDR3 nucleotides read TGTGCCAGCAGCGGAGGGACTAGCGCAGATACGCAGTATTTT. Translated: CASSGGTSADTQYF. The V and J genes are TRBV11-2 and TRBJ2-3; TRBD2 matches at 10 bases. The CDR3 is 14 residues long. Germline CDR1 and CDR2: SGHAT and FQNNGV. After removal of 5 bases from V and 4 bases from J, the junction contained 3 bases not matched to a gene.

Concerning this clone: This specimen includes other DNA sequences encoding the same CDR3. This sequence joins TRBV6-5 and TRBJ2-7; 12 nucleotides align to TRBD2. Germline V lookup: CDR1 MNHEY, CDR2 SVGAGI. The V gene end was trimmed by 0 bases and the J gene end by 0 bases; junction bases not matched to a gene: 0. The CDR3 has 16 amino acids. The DNA for the CDR3 is TGTGCCAGCAGTTACTCGGGACTAGCGGGCTCCTACGAGCAGTACTTC. It codes for CASSYSGLAGSYEQYF.

The rearrangement uses TRBV10-1 and TRBJ1-1; D not resolved. The CDR3 extends over 13 amino acids. Trimming took off 4 bases at V and 4 bases at J, with 10 bases between the two ends. Per germline, CDR1 WNHNN and CDR2 SYGVQD (reference sequence). CDR3 loop: CASSGESFTEAFF. CDR3 bases: TGCGCCAGCAGTGGAGAGAGTTTCACTGAAGCTTTCTTT.